The 24 T cell receptor beta chains in this list originate from one sample, sequenced in a study of CD8 T cells in Susac syndrome. RNA totalling about 0.45 to 1 ug underwent reverse transcription with random hexamers. Via MiXCR, TCRdb re-called the immunoSEQ multiplex PCR reads, giving one row per CDR3 protein. The sample lists about 140,000 distinct CDR3 sequences; 95% were seen once. Material for sequencing was CD4+ T cells from PBMCs. The receptors come from a human donor with multiple sclerosis.

V is TRBV29-1 and J is TRBJ1-2; perhaps TRBD1 as D (6 bases). Trimming removed 3 bases from V and 8 bases from J, with 13 bases in between. Germline V CDR1 and CDR2: SQVTM, ANQGSEA. The length of the CDR3 is 12 residues. In nucleotides, the CDR3 is TGCAGCGTTGACAGGGGCGGAGGCGGCTACACCTTC. Amino acid sequence: CSVDRGGGGYTF.

The V gene is TRBV24-1, the J gene TRBJ1-1, with a weak D call TRBD1 (5 bases). The CDR3 totals 13 residues. V shed 3 bases and J shed 10 bases, with 14 bases lying between them. The germline V gene encodes CDR1 KGHDR and CDR2 SFDVKD. The CDR3 sequence is CATSDHRGGGAFF. The DNA for the CDR3 is TGTGCCACCAGTGATCACCGGGGGGGAGGAGCTTTCTTT.

This chain connects TRBV20-1 to TRBJ1-1; D not certain. The CDR3 runs 11 residues. Germline lookup yields CDR1 DFQATT and CDR2 SNEGSKA (reference sequence). The ends were cut back, 6 bases at V and 3 bases at J, with 8 bases in the middle. The CDR3 coding sequence is TGCAGTGCGGCCCAGGACACTGAAGCTTTCTTT. Translation: CSAAQDTEAFF.

The chain recombines TRBV5-1 with TRBJ2-5; unclear D gene. The V gene's germline CDR1 is SGHRS and CDR2 YFSETQ. V was shortened by 3 bases and J by 4 bases, with 10 bases between the two germline ends. This CDR3 has 13 amino acids. The DNA for the CDR3 is TGCGCCAGCAGCTCCCAGGATACAGAGACCCAGTACTTC. It encodes CASSSQDTETQYF.

This chain connects TRBV29-1 to TRBJ2-5; D gene unclear. In germline, CDR1 is SQVTM, CDR2 ANQGSEA. Trimming removed 6 bases from V and 5 bases from J, with 16 bases in between. CDR3 length: 13 amino acids. CDR3 sequence reads: CSVHTPGGETQYF. The DNA for the CDR3 is TGCAGCGTCCACACCCCGGGTGGGGAGACCCAGTACTTC. Combining the CDR3 with reference TRBV29-1 and TRBJ2-5 gives the whole variable domain SAVISQKPSRDICQRGTSLTIQCQVDSQVTMMFWYRQQPGQSLTLIATANQGSEATYESGFVIDKFPISRPNLTFSTLTVSNMSPEDSSIYLCSVHTPGGETQYFGPGTRLLVL.

The chain carries TRBV12-3 or TRBV12-4 and TRBJ2-1, with 8 positions matching TRBD1. Trimming at V came to 5 bases and at J to 3 bases, leaving 3 bases not matched to a gene. The CDR3 has 14 amino acids. The CDR3 here is CASSLGQGYNEQFF. As DNA, the CDR3 is TGTGCCAGCAGTCTAGGACAGGGCTACAATGAGCAGTTCTTC.

This chain links TRBV7-9 with TRBJ2-7, with 11 bases matching TRBD2. Germline trimming cut 5 bases from V and 5 bases from J; bases unmatched to any gene: 8. This CDR3 contains 15 residues. The V gene's germline CDR1 is SEHNR and CDR2 FQNEAQ (reference sequence). As DNA, the CDR3 is TGTGCCAGCAGCAAAGGGGGACTAGCGGAGGACGAGCAGTACTTC. Translating gives CASSKGGLAEDEQYF.

This clonotype has just one count. V gene TRBV24-1 combines with J gene TRBJ2-2, with D unclear. Germline V lookup: CDR1 KGHDR, CDR2 SFDVKD. The CDR3 extends over 17 amino acids. Trimming stripped 0 bases from V and 2 bases from J, with 12 bases between. CDR3 in DNA: TGTGCCACCAGTGATTTGCGCCAGGAGACCAACACCGGGGAGCTGTTTTTT. It encodes CATSDLRQETNTGELFF.

The chain couples TRBV9 to TRBJ2-5, with 9 bases that match TRBD1. The germline CDR1 and CDR2 sequences are SGDLS and YYNGEE. There are 15 residues in the CDR3. J lost 5 bases, V lost 0 bases, and 5 bases had no gene match. The CDR3 DNA sequence: TGTGCCAGCAGCGTAGGAGGGACAGGGTCGGAGACCCAGTACTTC. Amino acids: CASSVGGTGSETQYF.

The chain has TRBV28 and TRBJ2-5, with D maybe TRBD2 (5 bases). This CDR3 is 13 amino acids long. Germline values: CDR1 MDHEN, CDR2 SYDVKM. V shed 3 bases and J shed 7 bases, with 12 bases lying between them. The CDR3 nucleotides read TGTGCCAGCAGTTTCGGGGTCATTGCGACCCAGTACTTC. Amino acid sequence: CASSFGVIATQYF.

This chain joins TRBV13 and TRBJ2-7; the D gene is possibly TRBD1 (6 bases). V was clipped by 0 bases and J by 0 bases, with 9 bases between them. CDR1 is PRHDT, CDR2 FYEKMQ, per germline (reference sequence). The CDR3 has 15 residues. The CDR3 here is CASSLGGGSSYEQYF. The CDR3, as DNA: TGTGCCAGCAGCTTAGGAGGGGGTTCCTCCTACGAGCAGTACTTC.

This clonotype has only one observation. The gene calls are TRBV3-1 and TRBJ1-1, with D maybe TRBD1 (6 bases). Germline CDR1 is LGHDT and CDR2 is YNNKEL (reference sequence). Trimming stripped 2 bases from V and 0 bases from J, with 7 bases between. The CDR3 runs 14 residues. The CDR3: CASSQNRVNTEAFF. The CDR3, as DNA: TGTGCCAGCAGCCAAAACAGGGTGAACACTGAAGCTTTCTTT.

The chain links TRBV27 to TRBJ2-3, with TRBD2 matching over 13 bases. V lost 2 bases, J lost 6 bases, and 2 bases stayed unmatched. Per the germline V gene, CDR1 is MNHEY and CDR2 is SMNVEV (reference sequence). The CDR3 length is 15 residues. Here the CDR3 DNA reads TGTGCCAGCAGTTTAACTAGCGGGGGGGCGGATACGCAGTATTTT. This sequence encodes CASSLTSGGADTQYF.

The rearrangement joins TRBV6-2 or TRBV6-3 to TRBJ2-7; unclear D gene. The CDR3 spans 16 residues. Trimming shortened V by 6 bases and J by 1 base, and 19 bases separated the two germline ends. The germline gives CDR1 MNHEY, CDR2 SVGEGT. In DNA, the CDR3 is TGTGCCAGCAGCTCCCAGCCGAGCAGCCAATCCTACGAGCAGTACTTC. Translated, it gives CASSSQPSSQSYEQYF.

The chain joins TRBV7-2 to TRBJ2-5; D unresolved. The germline V and J ends were trimmed by 3 bases and 5 bases, with 10 bases remaining between them. The CDR3 is made up of 13 amino acids. CDR1 and CDR2 from the germline V gene are SGHTA and FQGNSA. The CDR3, as DNA: TGTGCCAGCAGCTTTTTCTATCAGGAGACCCAGTACTTC. It codes for CASSFFYQETQYF.

This sequence joins TRBV29-1 and TRBJ2-7; 8 bases fit TRBD1. The ends lost 6 bases at V and 0 bases at J; junction bases unmatched: 1. Germline loops: CDR1 SQVTM, CDR2 ANQGSEA. This CDR3 is 12 amino acids long. CDR3 loop: CSVDRGSYEQYF. In DNA form, the CDR3 reads TGCAGCGTAGACAGGGGCTCCTACGAGCAGTACTTC.

V and J are TRBV5-1 and TRBJ2-7; perhaps TRBD2 as D (5 bases). CDR1 is SGHRS and CDR2 is YFSETQ in the germline V gene. Trimming pared 3 bases from V and 0 bases from J, leaving 10 bases between. The CDR3 totals 14 residues. CDR3 loop: CASSSPGSSYEQYF. The CDR3 DNA follows: TGCGCCAGCAGCTCGCCGGGGAGCTCCTACGAGCAGTACTTC.

The chain combines TRBV5-4 with TRBJ2-3, with a tentative D call TRBD1 (6 bases). Germline V gene data show CDR1 as SGHNT and CDR2 as YYREEE (reference sequence). The V and J ends lost 4 bases and 1 base respectively, with 10 bases between them. The length of the CDR3 is 14 residues. The CDR3 spells CASSRKGGTDTQYF. In DNA, the CDR3 is TGTGCCAGCAGCCGGAAGGGGGGCACAGATACGCAGTATTTT.

This chain connects TRBV19 to TRBJ2-4; TRBD1 might be the D (5 bases). V lost 5 bases to trimming and J lost 9 bases, with 17 bases between them. This CDR3 is 14 amino acids long. The germline gives CDR1 LNHDA, CDR2 SQIVND (reference sequence). DNA for the CDR3: TGTGCCAGTAGTTCCAGGGCCGTGCCCGGCATTCAGTACTTC. Translating it yields CASSSRAVPGIQYF.

The chain combines TRBV20-1 with TRBJ2-6; 8 nucleotides match TRBD1. CDR1 and CDR2 (germline): DFQATT, SNEGSKA (reference sequence). V was clipped by 0 bases and J by 3 bases; unmatched bases: 13. This CDR3 comprises 19 residues. CDR3 sequence reads: CSAREIAGGLGFGANVLTF. The CDR3 coding sequence is TGCAGTGCTAGAGAGATCGCAGGGGGCTTGGGATTTGGGGCCAACGTCCTGACTTTC.

The J gene is TRBJ1-2, the V gene TRBV29-1, with D perhaps matching TRBD1 (5 bases). CDR1 is SQVTM and CDR2 is ANQGSEA in the germline V gene. The CDR3 spans 12 residues. The V gene lost 6 bases and the J gene lost 5 bases, with 13 bases spanning the gap. CDR3 sequence: CSVESSGYGYTF. The CDR3, as DNA: TGCAGCGTGGAATCTTCAGGGTATGGCTACACCTTC.

The chain uses TRBV3-1 and TRBJ2-2, with D unresolved. The germline V gene encodes CDR1 LGHDT and CDR2 YNNKEL (reference sequence). Trimming shortened V by 1 base and J by 4 bases, and 7 bases separated the two germline ends. CDR3 length: 14 residues. This chain's CDR3 is CASSQAYATGELFF. The DNA for the CDR3 is TGTGCCAGCAGCCAAGCGTATGCCACCGGGGAGCTGTTTTTT.

This chain joins TRBV18 and TRBJ1-2; D is uncertain. Germline loops: CDR1 KGHSH, CDR2 LQKENI. The V and J ends lost 6 bases and 6 bases respectively, with 17 bases between them. The CDR3 extends over 14 amino acids. DNA of the CDR3: TGTGCCAGCTCGGTTCTGGAAGGTACGGATGGCTACACCTTC. It is translated as CASSVLEGTDGYTF.

The chain employs TRBV12-3 or TRBV12-4 and TRBJ2-1; D unresolved. This CDR3 spans 14 amino acids. V lost 7 bases and J 10 bases, leaving 20 bases between the germline ends. CDR3 DNA: TGTGCCAGCAATCGAGCCTCGGCCAACGCGGAGCAGTTCTTC. Protein: CASNRASANAEQFF.